These 16 T cell receptor beta chains originate from one sample sequenced in a study of blood T cell repertoires in COVID-19. Assay used: immunoSEQ multiplex PCR; TCRdb lists only in-frame clones, some missing. The sample lists about 90,000 clones; approximately 86% were seen once. Sequencing was done on a sample of peripheral blood. The source of these receptors is a man older than 75 with active or convalescent COVID-19.

This clone was counted a few times. J is TRBJ1-6 and V is TRBV6-5; D is unresolved. This CDR3 contains 15 residues. V lost 0 bases and J 7 bases, leaving 10 bases between the germline ends. The germline CDR1 and CDR2 sequences are MNHEY and SVGAGI. Here the CDR3 DNA reads TGTGCCAGCAGTTACTCTGGTGGGAGGAATTCACCCCTCCACTTT. Its protein product is CASSYSGGRNSPLHF.

This chain connects TRBV5-1 to TRBJ2-1; 9 positions match TRBD2. The CDR3 has 16 residues. Germline V gene sequence: CDR1 SGHRS, CDR2 YFSETQ. V lost 3 bases and J lost 8; bases outside the gene matches: 12. CDR3 amino acids: CASSSLFSGGSDEQFF. The DNA of the CDR3 is TGCGCCAGCAGCTCCCTTTTTAGCGGGGGTAGTGATGAGCAGTTCTTC.

This chain links TRBV11-2 with TRBJ1-2; TRBD1 might be the D (6 bases). CDR1 and CDR2 (germline): SGHAT, FQNNGV. The CDR3 loop spans 16 amino acids. V dropped 5 bases and J dropped 0 bases, with 16 bases sitting between them. The CDR3 protein is CASSHFKGGPNYGYTF. CDR3 sequence (DNA): TGTGCCAGCAGCCATTTCAAGGGGGGGCCTAACTATGGCTACACCTTC. The full variable domain, with the rest looked up from reference TRBV11-2 and TRBJ1-2, is EAGVAQSPRYKIIEKRQSVAFWCNPISGHATLYWYQQILGQGPKLLIQFQNNGVVDDSQLPKDRFSAERLKGVDSTLKIQPAKLEDSAVYLCASSHFKGGPNYGYTFGSGTRLTVV.

CDR3 DNA sequence: TGCGCCAGCAGCCACCGGACCAGCGGGATGCTCTCCTACAATGAGCAGTTCTTC. The encoded protein is CASSHRTSGMLSYNEQFF. The chain couples TRBV4-1 to TRBJ2-1, with TRBD2 matching 7 bases. Trimming took 3 bases from V and 0 from J; bases not matched to a gene: 11. Germline CDR1 reads MGHRA; CDR2 reads YSYEKL. CDR3 length: 18 amino acids.

The chain employs TRBV6-6 and TRBJ2-7; 9 nucleotides agree with TRBD2. V shed 7 bases and J 2 bases; nucleotides not matched to a gene: 6. The CDR3 length is 14 residues. CDR1 and CDR2 (germline): MNHNY, SVGAGI (reference sequence). As DNA, the CDR3 is TGTGCCAGCACTAAGACTAGCGGTCCCTACGAGCAGTACTTC. Its protein product is CASTKTSGPYEQYF.

In nucleotides, the CDR3 is TGTGCCAGCAGCGTAGGGGGCAGGGGCAGCGTCAATGAGCAGTTCTTC. This translates into CASSVGGRGSVNEQFF. The chain uses TRBV9 and TRBJ2-1, with D possibly being TRBD1 (6 bases). CDR3 length: 16 amino acids. V lost 0 bases to trimming and J lost 6 bases, with 16 bases between them. The germline V gene has CDR1 SGDLS and CDR2 YYNGEE.

This clone has only one observation. The chain employs TRBV5-1 and TRBJ2-3, with TRBD1 as a possible D gene (6 bases). The length of the CDR3 is 13 residues. Trimming left V 5 bases short and J 6 bases short, with 13 bases between. Germline CDR1 reads SGHRS; CDR2 reads YFSETQ. The CDR3 DNA sequence: TGCGCCAGCAGTTTTTGGGGGCGGGATACGCAGTATTTT. It translates to CASSFWGRDTQYF.

This CDR3 reads CASSVQSNQPQHF. DNA of the CDR3: TGTGCCAGCAGTGTACAGAGCAATCAGCCCCAGCATTTT. J is TRBJ1-5 and V is TRBV2; D uncertain. Germline V CDR1 and CDR2: SNHLY, FYNNEI. CDR3 length: 13 residues. Trimming cost V 4 bases and J 1 base, with 5 bases left between them. The full variable domain, in which reference TRBV2 and TRBJ1-5 provide the parts outside the CDR3, is EPEVTQTPSHQVTQMGQEVILRCVPISNHLYFYWYRQILGQKVEFLVSFYNNEISEKSEIFDDQFSVERPDGSNFTLKIRSTKLEDSAMYFCASSVQSNQPQHFGDGTRLSIL.

The chain combines TRBV2 with TRBJ2-5, with TRBD2 matching 8 bases. J was trimmed by 2 bases and V by 4 bases; bases with no gene match: 6. The CDR3 runs 15 residues. The germline CDR1 and CDR2 sequences are SNHLY and FYNNEI. Here the CDR3 reads CASSGASGPQETQYF. DNA of the CDR3: TGTGCCAGCAGTGGAGCTAGCGGGCCTCAAGAGACCCAGTACTTC.

The chain combines TRBV2 with TRBJ2-5; 10 nucleotides agree with TRBD2. CDR3 size: 14 residues. Germline CDR1 reads SNHLY; CDR2 reads FYNNEI. V trimming: 2 bases; J trimming: 4 bases; junction bases outside the gene matches: 1. This CDR3 reads CASSERTSGETQYF. CDR3 DNA: TGTGCCAGCAGTGAAAGGACTAGCGGAGAGACCCAGTACTTC.

The J gene is TRBJ1-4, the V gene TRBV19; unclear D gene. Germline V gene sequence: CDR1 LNHDA, CDR2 SQIVND (reference sequence). This CDR3 contains 14 residues. Between the trimmed V and J ends, which lost 3 bases and 8 bases, there was a span of 13 bases. CDR3 DNA: TGTGCCAGTAGTATGAGTGGTCTGGGCGAAAAACTGTTTTTT. It encodes CASSMSGLGEKLFF.

CDR3 DNA sequence: TGTGCCAGCAGCTTAGTCCAGGCCACTGAAGCTTTCTTT. Translated, it gives CASSLVQATEAFF. The rearrangement joins TRBV11-2 to TRBJ1-1; D gene unclear. With 1 base removed from V and 4 bases from J, the gap between germline ends came to 7 bases. This CDR3 is 13 amino acids long. CDR1 is SGHAT and CDR2 is FQNNGV in the germline V gene.

The V gene is TRBV28, the J gene TRBJ1-3, with 8 bases fitting TRBD1. CDR1 and CDR2 (germline): MDHEN, SYDVKM. V shed 5 bases and J 6 bases; nucleotides not matched to a gene: 9. CDR3 length equals 15 residues. CDR3 amino acids: CASSPRRTGLNTIYF. Written as DNA, the CDR3 is TGTGCCAGCAGTCCTCGGCGGACAGGGCTAAACACCATATATTTT.

This chain uses TRBV7-3 with TRBJ1-2, with 8 bases that match TRBD1. This CDR3 region has 18 residues. V lost 5 bases to trimming and J lost 8 bases; unmatched junction nucleotides: 22. Germline-derived CDR1 and CDR2 are SGHTA and FQGTGA. CDR3 sequence (DNA): TGTGCCAGCAGCCTCAATCCTAGTCCCGGGACAGGACGCGGAGGCTACACCTTC. Amino acids: CASSLNPSPGTGRGGYTF.

The rearrangement links TRBV7-2 to TRBJ1-4; 9 positions agree with TRBD1. The CDR3 has 14 amino acids. Germline V CDR1 and CDR2: SGHTA, FQGNSA. V was clipped by 4 bases and J by 8 bases; unmatched bases: 5. CDR3 sequence reads: CASSSGQGVEKLFF. CDR3 in DNA: TGTGCCAGCAGCTCGGGACAGGGAGTCGAAAAACTGTTTTTT.

V usage is TRBV7-9 and J usage is TRBJ2-2; TRBD1 is a possible D gene (5 bases). V lost 6 bases, J lost 3 bases, and 11 bases lay in between. This CDR3 is 14 amino acids long. Per the germline V gene, CDR1 is SEHNR and CDR2 is FQNEAQ (reference sequence). The CDR3 protein is CASRLQGDTGELFF. CDR3 DNA: TGTGCCAGCAGGCTTCAGGGCGACACCGGGGAGCTGTTTTTT.